This entry is about one T cell receptor beta chain. This specimen comes from a study of blood T cell repertoires in COVID-19. About the research overall: Samples taken during acute and convalescent COVID-19 were collected in the United States, Italy and Spain.

Sequenced by immunoSEQ multiplex PCR; TCRdb stores in-frame clones only, minus some. The data hold some 140,000 clones, with approximately 77% observed a single time. V was clipped by 3 bases and J by 4 bases, with 6 bases between them. This CDR3 comprises 11 residues. CDR1 and CDR2 (germline): SQVTM, ANQGSEA. The specimen sequenced was peripheral blood. The chain joins TRBV29-1 to TRBJ2-5; possibly TRBD2 for D (5 bases). This clonotype was obtained from an elderly man with acute or convalescent COVID-19. The CDR3: CSVDAGETQYF. CDR3 coding DNA: TGCAGCGTTGATGCGGGAGAGACCCAGTACTTC.